The entry below gives a single T cell receptor beta chain sequence along with its context. What it recognizes is unknown. Healthy controls were blood donor buffy coats. The source of the sample is a study of STAT5B mutations in CD4+ large granular lymphocyte leukemia. Study overall: The CDR3 'QG' motif was associated with a particular HLA allele among healthy donors. Study-wide points: Main leukemic clonotypes were patient-specific, but roughly 25% appeared at low frequency elsewhere. TRBV06-family usage was enriched in top patient clones (8/27) versus controls (2/35).

V gave up 2 bases and J gave up 10 bases; unmatched junction bases: 9. The CDR3 covers 16 residues. CDR1 and CDR2 from the germline V gene are WSHSY and SAAADI. The method was immunoSEQ multiplex PCR; TCRdb's version includes in-frame clones alone and lacks a portion of them. The repertoire holds about 40,000 clones, with approximately 80% as singletons. The sequence was obtained from a human donor in good health. Specimen: CD4+ T cells from blood buffy coats. The chain joins TRBV10-2 to TRBJ2-1, with 12 bases identical to TRBD2. The CDR3, as DNA: TGCGCCAGCAGTGAGAGCCCCCCTAGCGGGAGGGGCGAGCAGTTCTTC. It specifies CASSESPPSGRGEQFF.